The 24 T cell receptor beta chains listed next were all sequenced from one sample in a study of blood T cell repertoires in COVID-19. This table comes from immunoSEQ multiplex PCR, and its TCRdb copy is limited to in-frame clones, with some not included. The data contain over 70,000 clones, approximately 89% of them singletons. The sample taken for sequencing was peripheral blood. The receptor set was obtained from a human donor with active COVID-19. The donor label of this sample is uncertain.

This clone appeared a single time. This chain connects TRBV4-1 to TRBJ1-4; D is undetermined. Germline V lookup: CDR1 MGHRA, CDR2 YSYEKL. The V end lost 0 bases, the J end lost 0 bases, and 5 bases lay between the germline ends. This CDR3 contains 15 residues. The CDR3 reads CASSQEIATNEKLFF. CDR3 in DNA: TGCGCCAGCAGCCAAGAAATCGCAACTAATGAAAAACTGTTTTTT.

The chain joins TRBV5-4 to TRBJ1-2; a possible D gene is TRBD1 (5 bases). CDR1 is SGHNT, CDR2 YYREEE, per germline (reference sequence). V dropped 2 bases and J dropped 3 bases, with 17 bases sitting between them. This CDR3 comprises 16 residues. The CDR3 DNA reads TGTGCCAGCAGCTTACCTGTAACGACAGCTGACTATGGCTACACCTTC. Encoded protein: CASSLPVTTADYGYTF.

The chain combines TRBV6-2 or TRBV6-3 with TRBJ2-4; 15 bases line up with TRBD2. Germline CDR1 MNHEY, CDR2 SVGEGT. The CDR3 runs to 20 residues. The junction had 9 bases not matched to a gene; V was cut back by 2 bases and J by 1 base. The CDR3 spells CASSYPPGLAGGLAKNIQYF. DNA for the CDR3: TGTGCCAGCAGTTACCCGCCTGGACTAGCGGGGGGGCTGGCCAAAAACATTCAGTACTTC.

This sequence joins TRBV3-1 (or the pseudogene TRBV3-2) and TRBJ2-1; TRBD2 is a possible D gene (5 bases). The V and J ends lost 0 bases and 0 bases respectively, with 15 bases between them. The CDR3 length is 18 residues. Germline CDR1 LGHDT, CDR2 YNNKEL (reference sequence). The CDR3 DNA reads TGTGCCAGCAGCCAAGAGATGGGCAGGAGGAGCTCCTACAATGAGCAGTTCTTC. Translation: CASSQEMGRRSSYNEQFF.

V usage is TRBV27 and J usage is TRBJ1-2; TRBD1 matches 9 bases. The CDR3 loop spans 14 amino acids. Germline loops: CDR1 MNHEY, CDR2 SMNVEV (reference sequence). V shed 6 bases and J 6 bases; nucleotides not matched to a gene: 8. The chain's CDR3 is CASRLQGAGNGYTF. The CDR3 nucleotides read TGTGCCAGCAGATTACAGGGGGCTGGGAATGGCTACACCTTC.

J is TRBJ2-7 and V is TRBV9; TRBD2 agrees at 11 bases. V shed 0 bases, J shed 2 bases, and the junction held 4 bases outside the gene matches. The CDR3 contains 16 residues. Germline CDR1 and CDR2: SGDLS and YYNGEE. The CDR3 here is CASSVGGSGGAYEQYF. CDR3 coding DNA: TGTGCCAGCAGCGTAGGCGGTAGCGGGGGGGCCTACGAGCAGTACTTC.

The genes are TRBV7-6 and TRBJ2-7, with 8 bases lining up with TRBD2. Germline values: CDR1 SGHVS, CDR2 FNYEAQ. The ends lost 1 base at V and 1 base at J; junction bases unmatched: 6. The CDR3 consists of 16 residues. The DNA for the CDR3 is TGTGCCAGCAGCTTAGAGGTAGCGGGGTTTTCCTACGAGCAGTACTTC. It yields the protein CASSLEVAGFSYEQYF.

CDR3 region: CASSFTGQGARTEAFF. The DNA of the CDR3 is TGTGCCAGCAGCTTCACCGGACAGGGGGCGCGTACTGAAGCTTTCTTT. The rearrangement links TRBV5-6 to TRBJ1-1, with 11 bases that match TRBD1. Trimming at V came to 2 bases and at J to 5 bases, leaving 8 bases not matched to a gene. The CDR3 loop spans 16 amino acids. The germline V gene has CDR1 SGHDT and CDR2 YYEEEE.

The chain employs TRBV12-3 or TRBV12-4 and TRBJ1-2; no definite D call. The CDR3 extends over 13 amino acids. Trimming shortened V by 6 bases and J by 0 bases, and 8 bases separated the two germline ends. CDR3 region: CASRTGSNYGYTF. The CDR3 DNA reads TGTGCCAGCAGAACCGGGTCTAACTATGGCTACACCTTC.

V is TRBV5-1 and J is TRBJ1-3, with unresolved D. CDR1 and CDR2 (germline): SGHRS, YFSETQ. CDR3 length: 13 amino acids. Trimming removed 8 bases from V and 0 bases from J, with 9 bases in between. CDR3 in DNA: TGCGCCAGTACCCTGAGCTCTGGAAACACCATATATTTT. The encoded protein is CASTLSSGNTIYF. Full variable domain (outside the CDR3, taken from reference TRBV5-1 and TRBJ1-3): KAGVTQTPRYLIKTRGQQVTLSCSPISGHRSVSWYQQTPGQGLQFLFEYFSETQRNKGNFPGRFSGRQFSNSRSEMNVSTLELGDSALYLCASTLSSGNTIYFGEGSWLTVV.

This clone was picked up one time. The V gene is TRBV2, the J gene TRBJ2-5, with 14 bases matching TRBD2. The germline CDR1 and CDR2 sequences are SNHLY and FYNNEI. The CDR3 totals 16 residues. The junction had 7 bases not matched to a gene; V was cut back by 5 bases and J by 5 bases. CDR3 nucleotides: TGTGCCAGCAGTTCCCAGACTAGCGGGGGGGTGGAGACCCAGTACTTC. Translating it yields CASSSQTSGGVETQYF.

The V gene is TRBV7-3, the J gene TRBJ2-7; 7 nucleotides agree with TRBD1. Looked up from germline, CDR1 is SGHTA and CDR2 is FQGTGA. V lost 5 bases to trimming and J lost 2 bases; unmatched junction nucleotides: 3. CDR3 length: 13 amino acids. DNA of the CDR3: TGTGCCAGCAGCAGACAGGGAACCTACGAGCAGTACTTC. This encodes CASSRQGTYEQYF.

The V and J genes are TRBV5-5 and TRBJ1-2; TRBD1 aligns across 10 bases. The CDR3 runs to 15 residues. V lost 5 bases and J lost 7; bases outside the gene matches: 11. Germline V gene data show CDR1 as SGHKS and CDR2 as YYEKEE (reference sequence). As DNA, the CDR3 is TGTGCCAGCAGATCGACAGGGGGCGCAACTGGTGGCTACACCTTC. Translated, it gives CASRSTGGATGGYTF.

The chain joins TRBV9 to TRBJ2-2, with D possibly TRBD2 on 5 matching bases. With 7 bases removed from V and 5 bases from J, the gap between germline ends came to 21 bases. This CDR3 region has 16 residues. In germline, CDR1 is SGDLS, CDR2 YYNGEE. CDR3 coding DNA: TGTGCCAGCGGAATCTATACTAGTATGACAACCGGGGAGCTGTTTTTT. Its protein product is CASGIYTSMTTGELFF.

This clone was recorded a few times. Other DNA sequences of this sample code for an identical CDR3. The rearrangement uses TRBV11-3 and TRBJ2-5; 7 bases map to TRBD2. V shed 2 bases, J shed 5 bases, and the junction held 5 bases outside the gene matches. CDR3 length equals 14 residues. CDR1 is SGHNT and CDR2 is YENEEA in the germline V gene. CDR3 in amino acids: CASSLSGGEETQYF. CDR3 nucleotide sequence: TGTGCCAGCAGCTTATCTGGGGGGGAGGAGACCCAGTACTTC.

The V gene is TRBV27, the J gene TRBJ1-4; 7 positions match TRBD1. The germline V gene encodes CDR1 MNHEY and CDR2 SMNVEV (reference sequence). V shed 6 bases and J 8 bases; nucleotides not matched to a gene: 9. The CDR3 contains 14 residues. CDR3 amino acids: CASSLTGLGEKLFF. CDR3 nucleotides: TGTGCCAGCAGCTTGACAGGGCTAGGGGAAAAACTGTTTTTT.

This clone came up a few times. The chain recombines TRBV5-5 with TRBJ2-7; 7 bases align to TRBD1. The CDR3 is 15 amino acids. V lost 4 bases to trimming and J lost 1 base; unmatched junction nucleotides: 8. The germline CDR1 and CDR2 sequences are SGHKS and YYEKEE (reference sequence). DNA for the CDR3: TGTGCCAGCAGCCCAGGGACAGATATATCCTACGAGCAGTACTTC. It yields the protein CASSPGTDISYEQYF. The full variable domain, its missing parts supplied by reference TRBV5-5 and TRBJ2-7, is DAGVTQSPTHLIKTRGQQVTLRCSPISGHKSVSWYQQVLGQGPQFIFQYYEKEERGRGNFPDRFSARQFPNYSSELNVNALLLGDSALYLCASSPGTDISYEQYFGPGTRLTVT.

The chain recombines TRBV5-1 with TRBJ1-4, with TRBD1 identical over 8 bases. The germline V gene encodes CDR1 SGHRS and CDR2 YFSETQ. V gave up 5 bases and J gave up 8 bases; unmatched junction bases: 8. The CDR3 runs to 14 residues. CDR3 sequence (DNA): TGCGCCAGCAGACAGACAGGGGAGGGGGAAAAACTGTTTTTT. It codes for CASRQTGEGEKLFF.

V gene TRBV6-5 combines with J gene TRBJ1-1, with TRBD1 identical over 7 bases. V dropped 6 bases and J dropped 2; count of bases not matched to a gene: 6. This CDR3 comprises 14 residues. CDR1 and CDR2 (germline): MNHEY, SVGAGI. The CDR3 reads CASRTGTGNTEAFF. CDR3 in DNA: TGTGCCAGCAGGACAGGGACGGGTAACACTGAAGCTTTCTTT.

The chain recombines TRBV9 with TRBJ2-2; unclear D gene. V lost 0 bases, J lost 6 bases, and 6 bases lay in between. Germline V gene sequence: CDR1 SGDLS, CDR2 YYNGEE. The CDR3 is 13 residues long. In DNA form, the CDR3 reads TGTGCCAGCAGCGTAGACGCGTCCGGGGAGCTGTTTTTT. It is translated as CASSVDASGELFF. Using reference TRBV9 and TRBJ2-2 for the parts outside the CDR3, the full variable domain is DSGVTQTPKHLITATGQRVTLRCSPRSGDLSVYWYQQSLDQGLQFLIQYYNGEERAKGNILERFSAQQFPDLHSELNLSSLELGDSALYFCASSVDASGELFFGEGSRLTVL.

The CDR3 region is CASSEDGGGLYGYTF. DNA of the CDR3: TGTGCCAGCAGTGAAGACGGGGGAGGCCTATATGGCTACACCTTC. This chain uses TRBV2 with TRBJ1-2; TRBD1 is a possible D gene (5 bases). This CDR3 has 15 residues. Trimming shortened V by 1 base and J by 5 bases, and 14 bases separated the two germline ends. The germline V gene has CDR1 SNHLY and CDR2 FYNNEI.

This chain connects TRBV2 to TRBJ2-3; the D gene is possibly TRBD2 (6 bases). V lost 4 bases and J 3 bases, leaving 17 bases between the germline ends. This CDR3 spans 16 amino acids. Germline assignment: CDR1 SNHLY and CDR2 FYNNEI. The CDR3, as DNA: TGTGCCAGCAGTGGCCTCCTAGCGCCTGGAACAGATACGCAGTATTTT. This codes for CASSGLLAPGTDTQYF.

Turning to this clone: The junction departs from the called germline gene at one end, perhaps through a read error. The chain carries TRBV6-1 and TRBJ2-1; D is perhaps TRBD1 (7 bases). The CDR3 covers 12 residues. The V gene's germline CDR1 is MNHNS and CDR2 SASEGT. The CDR3, as DNA: TGTGCCAGCAGTGAATCCAGGGGGGTGCCCCTCTTC. Its translation: CASSESRGVPLF.

The chain couples TRBV6-5 to TRBJ2-3, with 12 bases matching TRBD2. The V segment lost 7 bases and the J segment 4 bases; nucleotides outside the gene matches: 6. Per germline, CDR1 MNHEY and CDR2 SVGAGI. The CDR3 length is 15 residues. The DNA of the CDR3 is TGTGCCAGCACCCTGCTAGCGGGGGGGCCAGATACGCAGTATTTT. Translation: CASTLLAGGPDTQYF.